These 13 T cell receptor beta chains were all obtained from the same sample, sequenced in a study of blood T cell repertoires in COVID-19. The table came from immunoSEQ multiplex PCR; TCRdb's copy has only in-frame clones and leaves some out. The data contain tens of thousands of clones, more than 80% of them singletons. Specimen: peripheral blood. The receptors were sampled from a human donor in a cohort sampled during active COVID-19.

The chain is built from TRBV5-1 and TRBJ1-4, with D possibly being TRBD1 (6 bases). V was trimmed by 5 bases and J by 8 bases, leaving 13 bases between them. Germline assignment: CDR1 SGHRS and CDR2 YFSETQ. The CDR3 is 13 amino acids. The DNA of the CDR3 is TGCGCCAGCAGGACCGGCACAGGGGAAAAACTGTTTTTT. Encoded protein: CASRTGTGEKLFF.

The chain is built from TRBV10-2 and TRBJ2-7, with 9 bases that match TRBD1. Germline lookup yields CDR1 WSHSY and CDR2 SAAADI. The V segment lost 7 bases and the J segment 6 bases; nucleotides outside the gene matches: 10. This CDR3 region has 14 residues. DNA for the CDR3: TGCGCCAGCATTTCGACAGGGGGGGCGTCCGAGCAGTACTTC. Its translation: CASISTGGASEQYF.

This chain connects TRBV29-1 to TRBJ1-1; a weak D match, TRBD1 (5 bases). Trimming left V 7 bases short and J 10 bases short, with 22 bases between. The germline V gene has CDR1 SQVTM and CDR2 ANQGSEA. The CDR3 loop spans 13 amino acids. CDR3 amino acids: CSGVRDARVGAFF. The CDR3 region has the DNA TGCAGCGGCGTGCGGGACGCCAGGGTTGGAGCTTTCTTT.

The V and J genes are TRBV7-8 and TRBJ2-5; 9 bases are shared with TRBD1. CDR1 and CDR2 (germline): SGHVS, FQNEAQ. The CDR3 contains 14 residues. V lost 6 bases, J lost 3 bases, and 5 bases stayed unmatched. CDR3 sequence (DNA): TGTGCCAGCAGTAGGACAGGGGACAAAGAGACCCAGTACTTC. Amino acids: CASSRTGDKETQYF.

The chain employs TRBV7-9 and TRBJ1-2; D remains unclear. Deletions cut 5 bases from V and 8 bases from J, with 15 bases between. Germline CDR1 SEHNR, CDR2 FQNEAQ (reference sequence). CDR3 length: 13 amino acids. CDR3 in amino acids: CASSRDNPGGYTF. CDR3 DNA: TGTGCCAGCAGCCGAGACAACCCGGGGGGCTACACCTTC.

CDR3 coding DNA: TGCAGTGCTGGACAGTATGGCTACACCTTC. It yields the protein CSAGQYGYTF. This sequence joins TRBV20-1 and TRBJ1-2, with D maybe TRBD1 (6 bases). Germline V lookup: CDR1 DFQATT, CDR2 SNEGSKA (reference sequence). The V end lost 5 bases, the J end lost 5 bases, and 6 bases lay between the germline ends. There are 10 residues in the CDR3.

The chain uses TRBV7-9 and TRBJ2-3; TRBD2 matches 10 bases. Germline trimming cut 3 bases from V and 0 bases from J; bases unmatched to any gene: 6. CDR1 is SEHNR and CDR2 is FQNEAQ in the germline V gene (reference sequence). CDR3 length equals 17 residues. In DNA, the CDR3 is TGTGCCAGCAGCTTCATGAAAGCGGGGGGGAGCACAGATACGCAGTATTTT. It is translated as CASSFMKAGGSTDTQYF.

The rearrangement joins TRBV10-3 to TRBJ1-1; possible D gene TRBD1, 6 bases. Trimming removed 11 bases at V and 0 bases at J, with 13 bases between. The CDR3 runs to 13 residues. Germline V gene sequence: CDR1 ENHRY, CDR2 SYGVKD. The DNA for the CDR3 is TGTGCCTGCAGGGGAGACATGAACACTGAAGCTTTCTTT. The encoded protein is CACRGDMNTEAFF.

This clone was counted between two and nine times. V and J are TRBV18 and TRBJ2-7, with 12 bases lining up with TRBD2. The ends lost 6 bases at V and 3 bases at J; junction bases unmatched: 6. Germline assignment: CDR1 KGHSH and CDR2 LQKENI. The CDR3 consists of 15 residues. CDR3 DNA sequence: TGTGCCAGCTCGCAGACTAGCGGGAGTGACTACGAGCAGTACTTC. Its translation is CASSQTSGSDYEQYF.

This chain connects TRBV13 to TRBJ1-5; D may be TRBD1 (5 bases). CDR3 size: 13 residues. Germline CDR1 reads PRHDT; CDR2 reads FYEKMQ (reference sequence). Between the trimmed V and J ends, which lost 5 bases and 10 bases, there was a span of 15 bases. Written as DNA, the CDR3 is TGTGCCAGCAGCCTAACACCGGGGGGACCCCAGCATTTT. Its protein product is CASSLTPGGPQHF. The variable domain in full, completed from reference TRBV13 and TRBJ1-5, reads AAGVIQSPRHLIKEKRETATLKCYPIPRHDTVYWYQQGPGQDPQFLISFYEKMQSDKGSIPDRFSAQQFSDYHSELNMSSLELGDSALYFCASSLTPGGPQHFGDGTRLSIL.

CDR3 in amino acids: CASSLLAGAKNIQYF. The DNA for the CDR3 is TGCGCCAGCAGCTTACTAGCGGGAGCCAAAAACATTCAGTACTTC. The rearrangement joins TRBV5-1 to TRBJ2-4, with 9 bases identical to TRBD2. V was pared by 2 bases and J by 0 bases, with 0 bases of the junction left unmatched. Germline-derived CDR1 and CDR2 are SGHRS and YFSETQ. CDR3 length equals 15 residues.

The genes are TRBV7-6 and TRBJ2-7, with 11 bases identical to TRBD1. Germline CDR1 is SGHVS and CDR2 is FNYEAQ. With 1 base clipped from V and 5 bases from J, the junction kept 7 bases outside the gene matches. The CDR3 covers 16 residues. CDR3: CASSLGAGQGAHEQYF. As DNA, the CDR3 is TGTGCCAGCAGCTTAGGGGCCGGACAGGGGGCCCACGAGCAGTACTTC.

This chain links TRBV2 with TRBJ2-7; 9 positions agree with TRBD2. The CDR3 runs to 14 residues. V gave up 6 bases and J gave up 3 bases; unmatched junction bases: 6. Germline V gene sequence: CDR1 SNHLY, CDR2 FYNNEI. CDR3 nucleotide sequence: TGTGCCAGCAGCACCGGGACTAGCAGCTACGAGCAGTACTTC. Translated: CASSTGTSSYEQYF. The variable domain in full, with the rest retrieved from reference TRBV2 and TRBJ2-7, is EPEVTQTPSHQVTQMGQEVILRCVPISNHLYFYWYRQILGQKVEFLVSFYNNEISEKSEIFDDQFSVERPDGSNFTLKIRSTKLEDSAMYFCASSTGTSSYEQYFGPGTRLTVT.